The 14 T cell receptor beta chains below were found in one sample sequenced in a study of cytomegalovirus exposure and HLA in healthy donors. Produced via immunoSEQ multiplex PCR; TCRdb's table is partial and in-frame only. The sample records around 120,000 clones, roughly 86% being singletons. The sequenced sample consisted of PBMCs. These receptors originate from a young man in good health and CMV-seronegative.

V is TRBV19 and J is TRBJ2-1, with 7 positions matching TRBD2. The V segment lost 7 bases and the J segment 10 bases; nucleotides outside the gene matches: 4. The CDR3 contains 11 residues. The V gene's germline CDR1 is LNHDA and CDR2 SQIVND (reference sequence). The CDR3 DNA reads TGTGCCAGTATTCGCGGGAGAGAGCAGTTCTTC. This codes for CASIRGREQFF.

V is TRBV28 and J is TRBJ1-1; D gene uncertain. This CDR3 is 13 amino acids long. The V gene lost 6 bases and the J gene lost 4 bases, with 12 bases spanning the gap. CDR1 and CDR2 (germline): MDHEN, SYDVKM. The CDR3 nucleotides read TGTGCCAGCAGGACTCTCGAAAGCACTGAAGCTTTCTTT. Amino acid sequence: CASRTLESTEAFF.

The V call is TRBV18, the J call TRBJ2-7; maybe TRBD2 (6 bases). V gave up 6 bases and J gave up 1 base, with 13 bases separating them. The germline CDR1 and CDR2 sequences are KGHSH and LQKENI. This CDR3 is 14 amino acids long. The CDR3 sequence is CASSPVGGSYEQYF. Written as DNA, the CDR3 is TGTGCCAGCTCCCCTGTCGGGGGATCCTACGAGCAGTACTTC.

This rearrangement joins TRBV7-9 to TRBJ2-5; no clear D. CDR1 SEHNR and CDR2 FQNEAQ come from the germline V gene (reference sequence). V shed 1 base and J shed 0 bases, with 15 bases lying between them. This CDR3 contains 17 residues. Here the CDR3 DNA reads TGTGCCAGCAGCTTAGTCTTGGCGGCCGACTACCAAGAGACCCAGTACTTC. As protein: CASSLVLAADYQETQYF. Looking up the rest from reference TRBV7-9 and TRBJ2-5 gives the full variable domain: DTGVSQNPRHKITKRGQNVTFRCDPISEHNRLYWYRQTLGQGPEFLTYFQNEAQLEKSRLLSDRFSAERPKGSFSTLEIQRTEQGDSAMYLCASSLVLAADYQETQYFGPGTRLLVL.

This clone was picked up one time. In DNA form, the CDR3 reads TGTGCCAGCAGTCCAAGACTAGCGCGTACCTACAATGAGCAGTTCTTC. Its translation is CASSPRLARTYNEQFF. This chain joins TRBV27 and TRBJ2-1, with 8 bases aligning to TRBD2. This CDR3 contains 16 residues. The J segment lost 2 bases and the V segment lost 5 bases, leaving 8 bases of the junction unmatched. CDR1 and CDR2 (germline): MNHEY, SMNVEV (reference sequence).

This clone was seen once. The CDR3 bases are TGTGCCAGCAGTGAGGAGGGGGCCGTTATGGAGACCCAGTACTTC. It encodes CASSEEGAVMETQYF. The J gene is TRBJ2-5, the V gene TRBV2; the D gene is possibly TRBD1 (7 bases). The ends were cut back, 3 bases at V and 5 bases at J, with 16 bases in the middle. This CDR3 is 15 amino acids long. The germline CDR1 and CDR2 sequences are SNHLY and FYNNEI. Based on the CDR3 plus reference TRBV2 and TRBJ2-5, the full variable domain is EPEVTQTPSHQVTQMGQEVILRCVPISNHLYFYWYRQILGQKVEFLVSFYNNEISEKSEIFDDQFSVERPDGSNFTLKIRSTKLEDSAMYFCASSEEGAVMETQYFGPGTRLLVL.

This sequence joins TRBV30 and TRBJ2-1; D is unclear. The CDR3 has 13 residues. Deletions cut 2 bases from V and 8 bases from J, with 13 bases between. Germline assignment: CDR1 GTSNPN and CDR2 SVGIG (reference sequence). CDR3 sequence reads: CAWSRAEVDEQFF. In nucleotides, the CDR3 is TGTGCCTGGAGTCGAGCCGAGGTGGATGAGCAGTTCTTC.

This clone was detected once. The CDR3 sequence: CASSLRQVIWPNTGELFF. CDR3 bases: TGTGCCAGCAGCTTGAGGCAGGTGATCTGGCCGAACACCGGGGAGCTGTTTTTT. The chain combines TRBV5-5 with TRBJ2-2; the D is unclear. V was cut by 1 base and J by 0 bases, with 16 bases left in between. The CDR3 extends over 18 amino acids. Germline V gene lookup returns CDR1 SGHKS and CDR2 YYEKEE (reference sequence).

DNA of the CDR3: TGTGCCAGCAGCGCCTCCGGGACAGGCTACGAGCAGTACTTC. Translation: CASSASGTGYEQYF. V usage is TRBV9 and J usage is TRBJ2-7, with 8 bases fitting TRBD1. The germline V gene has CDR1 SGDLS and CDR2 YYNGEE. The V and J ends lost 3 bases and 3 bases, in that order; junction bases with no gene match: 5. The CDR3 has 14 residues.

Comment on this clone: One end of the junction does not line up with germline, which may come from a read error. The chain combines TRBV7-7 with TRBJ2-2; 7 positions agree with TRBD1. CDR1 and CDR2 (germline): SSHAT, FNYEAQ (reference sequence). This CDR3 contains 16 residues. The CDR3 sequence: CASSGSEGARTGELFF. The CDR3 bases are TGTGCTAGCAGTGGGAGTGAGGGGGCTAGGACCGGGGAGCTGTTTTTT.

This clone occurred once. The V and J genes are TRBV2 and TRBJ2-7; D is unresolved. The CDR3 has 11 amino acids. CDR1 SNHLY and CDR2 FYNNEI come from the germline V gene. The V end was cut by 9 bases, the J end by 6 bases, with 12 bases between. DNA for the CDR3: TGTGCCAGTGGCGGTATGCTCGAGCAGTACTTC. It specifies CASGGMLEQYF. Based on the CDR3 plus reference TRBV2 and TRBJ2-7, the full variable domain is EPEVTQTPSHQVTQMGQEVILRCVPISNHLYFYWYRQILGQKVEFLVSFYNNEISEKSEIFDDQFSVERPDGSNFTLKIRSTKLEDSAMYFCASGGMLEQYFGPGTRLTVT.

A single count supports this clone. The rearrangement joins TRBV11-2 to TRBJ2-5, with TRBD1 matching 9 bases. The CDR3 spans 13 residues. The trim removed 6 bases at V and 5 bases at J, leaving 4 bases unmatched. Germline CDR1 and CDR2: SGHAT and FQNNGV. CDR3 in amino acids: CASSGQGYETQYF. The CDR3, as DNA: TGTGCCAGCAGTGGACAGGGGTACGAGACCCAGTACTTC.

The DNA for the CDR3 is TGTGCCTGGACGGGACTCTCCCAGCGAGAGATGAACACTGAAGCTTTCTTT. It yields the protein CAWTGLSQREMNTEAFF. The chain has TRBV30 and TRBJ1-1; D is possibly TRBD1 (5 bases). The CDR3 is 17 amino acids. Germline CDR1 GTSNPN, CDR2 SVGIG (reference sequence). V was trimmed by 4 bases and J by 0 bases, leaving 21 bases between them.

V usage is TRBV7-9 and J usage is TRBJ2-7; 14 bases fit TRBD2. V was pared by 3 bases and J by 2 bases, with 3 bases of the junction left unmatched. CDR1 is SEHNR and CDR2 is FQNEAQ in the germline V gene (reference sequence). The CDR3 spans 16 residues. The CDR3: CASSFGTSGRPYEQYF. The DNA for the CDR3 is TGTGCCAGCAGCTTCGGGACTAGCGGGAGACCCTACGAGCAGTACTTC.